The entry below describes one T cell receptor (beta chain). Its antigen remains unidentified. These data originate in a study of cytomegalovirus exposure and HLA in healthy donors. Study-level points and caveats: An analysis that was carried out later associated 16,000 or so TCR beta sequences with HLA alleles at 0.05 false discovery rate.

The PCR employed 60 Vbeta primers together with 13 Jbeta primers. Assay used: immunoSEQ multiplex PCR; TCRdb lists only in-frame clones, some missing. The sample has 110,000 or so clones, under 70% seen once; the top ten hold about 8%. The CDR3 has 18 amino acids. With V trimmed by 4 bases and J by 2 bases, 11 bases remained unmatched. Germline V gives CDR1 SNHLY, CDR2 FYNNEI. The receptor was isolated from a man aged 18-30 years in good health and CMV-seropositive. Sequencing was done on a sample of PBMCs. V and J are TRBV2 and TRBJ2-5, with 12 bases that match TRBD2. CDR3 residues: CASSAGGLAGGLQETQYF. CDR3 nucleotides: TGTGCCAGCAGTGCCGGGGGTCTAGCGGGGGGGCTACAAGAGACCCAGTACTTC.